Listed here are 32 T cell receptor beta chains from one sample, sequenced in a study of T cell repertoires in cytomegalovirus infection. From the reads, TCRdb called clonotypes with MiXCR, one entry per CDR3 protein. The table lists about 920,000 distinct CDR3 sequences, about 33% of them singletons. Their recognized antigens are unknown. The input for sequencing was cultured CD8+ T cells from PBMCs, taken from culture after CMV antigen stimulation. The receptors derive from a human donor in good health (CMV status not recorded). Some clones in this sample may be carry-over from other donors' samples.

V usage is TRBV20-1 and J usage is TRBJ1-2; no definite D call. The CDR3 is 14 residues long. In germline, CDR1 is DFQATT, CDR2 SNEGSKA (reference sequence). V was trimmed by 1 base and J by 0 bases, leaving 9 bases between them. CDR3 amino acids: CSARGQVTNYGYTF. CDR3 nucleotide sequence: TGCAGTGCTAGAGGGCAGGTTACTAACTATGGCTACACCTTC.

The J gene is TRBJ2-5, the V gene TRBV7-6; TRBD1 might be the D (5 bases). The germline V gene has CDR1 SGHVS and CDR2 FNYEAQ. The CDR3 has 14 residues. Trimming pared 5 bases from V and 4 bases from J, leaving 14 bases between. The CDR3 is CASSPGQRGETQYF. CDR3 nucleotide sequence: TGTGCCAGCAGCCCAGGGCAGCGCGGAGAGACCCAGTACTTC.

The chain combines TRBV14 with TRBJ2-6; no definite D call. The CDR3 has 17 amino acids. The germline gives CDR1 SGHDN, CDR2 FVKESK. V shed 4 bases and J shed 0 bases, with 13 bases lying between them. CDR3 sequence (DNA): TGTGCCAGCAGCCCGTTCAAGGTTTACTCTGGGGCCAACGTCCTGACTTTC. Translation: CASSPFKVYSGANVLTF.

The chain combines TRBV7-9 with TRBJ1-1; TRBD1 is a possible D gene (6 bases). Trimming took 5 bases from V and 0 from J, leaving 13 bases between them. This CDR3 is built from 15 residues. Germline loops: CDR1 SEHNR, CDR2 FQNEAQ (reference sequence). CDR3 nucleotides: TGTGCCAGCAGCCCACAGACAGGATTGAACACTGAAGCTTTCTTT. Its translation: CASSPQTGLNTEAFF. The variable domain in full, completed from reference TRBV7-9 and TRBJ1-1, reads DTGVSQNPRHKITKRGQNVTFRCDPISEHNRLYWYRQTLGQGPEFLTYFQNEAQLEKSRLLSDRFSAERPKGSFSTLEIQRTEQGDSAMYLCASSPQTGLNTEAFFGQGTRLTVV.

In its sample, this clonotype was seen many times. The rearrangement joins TRBV7-2 to TRBJ2-7; 7 bases are a match to TRBD2. With 1 base clipped from V and 3 bases from J, the junction kept 6 bases outside the gene matches. Germline loops: CDR1 SGHTA, CDR2 FQGNSA. This CDR3 is built from 15 residues. Written as DNA, the CDR3 is TGTGCCAGCAGCTTAGTGGCGGGGGAGTACTACGAGCAGTACTTC. Translated: CASSLVAGEYYEQYF.

The chain links TRBV5-8 to TRBJ1-6; D is unclear. The ends were cut back, 6 bases at V and 7 bases at J, with 17 bases in the middle. This CDR3 comprises 15 residues. Germline values: CDR1 SGHTS, CDR2 YDEGEE. The CDR3 protein is CASIPRPGVNSPLHF. Here the CDR3 DNA reads TGTGCCAGCATCCCTCGTCCAGGTGTAAATTCACCCCTCCACTTT. Filled out from reference TRBV5-8 and TRBJ1-6, the complete variable domain reads EAGVTQSPTHLIKTRGQQATLRCSPISGHTSVYWYQQALGLGLQFLLWYDEGEERNRGNFPPRFSGRQFPNYSSELNVNALELEDSALYLCASIPRPGVNSPLHFGNGTRLTVT.

This clonotype was observed a handful of times. This chain joins TRBV7-9 and TRBJ1-1, with D perhaps TRBD1 (5 bases). Germline assignment: CDR1 SEHNR and CDR2 FQNEAQ (reference sequence). The CDR3 is 15 amino acids. The V end was cut by 4 bases, the J end by 3 bases, with 15 bases between. DNA for the CDR3: TGTGCCAGCAGCTCTAGGGACGGACCTTACACTGAAGCTTTCTTT. Its translation is CASSSRDGPYTEAFF. The variable domain in full, completed from reference TRBV7-9 and TRBJ1-1, reads DTGVSQNPRHKITKRGQNVTFRCDPISEHNRLYWYRQTLGQGPEFLTYFQNEAQLEKSRLLSDRFSAERPKGSFSTLEIQRTEQGDSAMYLCASSSRDGPYTEAFFGQGTRLTVV.

This clonotype was counted only a few times. This rearrangement joins TRBV6-2 or TRBV6-3 to TRBJ2-5, with D hard to call. V was clipped by 2 bases and J by 7 bases, with 8 bases between them. CDR3 length equals 12 residues. CDR1 is MNHEY, CDR2 SVGEGT, per germline. CDR3 sequence reads: CASSYPPGTQYF. The CDR3 coding sequence is TGTGCCAGCAGTTACCCTCCTGGGACCCAGTACTTC.

This clonotype was seen at least ten times. The V and J genes are TRBV15 and TRBJ1-1; D possibly corresponds to TRBD1 (6 bases). Trimming took off 1 base at V and 5 bases at J, with 11 bases between the two ends. Germline V gene sequence: CDR1 LNHNV, CDR2 YYDKDF (reference sequence). The CDR3 runs to 14 residues. CDR3 sequence reads: CATSRATGKTEAFF. CDR3 sequence (DNA): TGTGCCACCAGCAGAGCAACAGGGAAGACTGAAGCTTTCTTT.

This clonotype has only a few counts. CDR3 residues: CASSVTTGSEQYV. The CDR3 nucleotides read TGTGCCAGCAGCGTAACAACAGGGTCCGAGCAGTACGTC. J is TRBJ2-7 and V is TRBV9; a weak D match, TRBD1 (6 bases). The CDR3 consists of 13 residues. The V end was cut by 1 base, the J end by 6 bases, with 11 bases between. Germline assignment: CDR1 SGDLS and CDR2 YYNGEE.

The chain uses TRBV4-3 and TRBJ2-2, with D unclear. The CDR3 contains 19 residues. V was trimmed by 3 bases and J by 1 base, leaving 21 bases between them. The germline V gene encodes CDR1 LGHNA and CDR2 YSLEER. The CDR3 DNA reads TGCGCCAGCAGCCAGGGCCCTCCGGAGCTCTACGAGAACACCGGGGAGCTGTTTTTT. This sequence encodes CASSQGPPELYENTGELFF.

With regard to this clonotype: The DNA is omitted, as the CDR3 cannot be located on it reliably, and the CDR3 follows TCRdb's listing. The chain uses TRBV29-1 and TRBJ1-1; the D segment call TRBD1 is taken from the table without a DNA check. The CDR3 length is 12 residues, termini included. Germline CDR1 reads SQVTM; CDR2 reads ANQGSEA. The CDR3: CSVGPGNTEAFF.

Only a few counts were recorded for this clonotype. The rearrangement joins TRBV6-2 or TRBV6-3 to TRBJ2-5; possible D gene TRBD2, 6 bases. This CDR3 region has 15 residues. The V end was cut by 2 bases, the J end by 3 bases, with 13 bases between. Per the germline V gene, CDR1 is MNHEY and CDR2 is SVGEGT. DNA of the CDR3: TGTGCCAGCAGTTACACTAGGACTAACGAAGAGACCCAGTACTTC. It specifies CASSYTRTNEETQYF.

This clonotype appeared a few times. The chain couples TRBV7-8 to TRBJ2-2; possibly TRBD2 for D (5 bases). The CDR3 runs 15 residues. CDR1 is SGHVS, CDR2 FQNEAQ, per germline. The V and J ends lost 0 bases and 4 bases respectively, with 9 bases between them. The CDR3 spells CASSLAGLTTGELFF. CDR3 sequence (DNA): TGTGCCAGCAGCTTAGCCGGACTCACCACCGGGGAGCTGTTTTTT. The whole variable domain, filled in from reference TRBV7-8 and TRBJ2-2, reads GAGVSQSPRYKVAKRGQDVALRCDPISGHVSLFWYQQALGQGPEFLTYFQNEAQLDKSGLPSDRFFAERPEGSVSTLKIQRTQQEDSAVYLCASSLAGLTTGELFFGEGSRLTVL.

CDR3 coding DNA: TGTGCCAGCAGCTTACACCCACAGGGAGGGCAGAACACTGAAGCTTTCTTT. As protein: CASSLHPQGGQNTEAFF. The V gene is TRBV7-2, the J gene TRBJ1-1, with D possibly being TRBD1 (6 bases). This CDR3 is 17 amino acids long. CDR1 and CDR2 from the germline V gene are SGHTA and FQGNSA. With 2 bases removed from V and 1 base from J, the gap between germline ends came to 17 bases.

The sample holds many counts of this clonotype. The chain uses TRBV7-6 and TRBJ2-4, with a weak D call TRBD2 (5 bases). V dropped 0 bases and J dropped 3 bases, with 9 bases sitting between them. Germline CDR1 and CDR2: SGHVS and FNYEAQ. CDR3 length: 15 residues. The CDR3 coding sequence is TGTGCCAGCAGCTTAGCTCCGGGATTCAAAAACATTCAGTACTTC. Translation gives CASSLAPGFKNIQYF.

This clonotype was picked up a small number of times. The V and J genes are TRBV28 and TRBJ1-5, with 7 bases matching TRBD1. The CDR3 totals 14 residues. The ends lost 2 bases at V and 5 bases at J; junction bases unmatched: 3. Germline V gene sequence: CDR1 MDHEN, CDR2 SYDVKM. The CDR3 region has the DNA TGTGCCAGCAGTTTACTCGGGACAGATCAGCCCCAGCATTTT. It specifies CASSLLGTDQPQHF.

This clonotype was seen only a few times. The chain joins TRBV4-1 to TRBJ2-7; the D is unclear. This CDR3 spans 14 amino acids. Deletions cut 1 base from V and 0 bases from J, with 7 bases between. Germline values: CDR1 MGHRA, CDR2 YSYEKL. The CDR3 reads CASSQVTTSYEQYF. The DNA for the CDR3 is TGCGCCAGCAGCCAAGTGACAACCTCCTACGAGCAGTACTTC.

This clonotype was detected a few times. The CDR3 coding sequence is TGTGCCAGCAGAGAGGACTCCAGGGGTGAGCAGTTCTTC. Residues: CASREDSRGEQFF. This chain connects TRBV6-1 to TRBJ2-1, with D perhaps matching TRBD1 (6 bases). CDR1 is MNHNS and CDR2 is SASEGT in the germline V gene. Trimming stripped 6 bases from V and 9 bases from J, with 15 bases between. This CDR3 region has 13 residues.

This clonotype was counted at least ten times. The rearrangement joins TRBV6-1 to TRBJ2-3; D might be TRBD1 (6 bases). Trimming pared 6 bases from V and 12 bases from J, leaving 13 bases between. There are 11 residues in the CDR3. CDR1 MNHNS and CDR2 SASEGT come from the germline V gene. The CDR3 DNA is TGTGCCAGCAGACAGGGCCCCCCACAGTATTTT. This gives the protein CASRQGPPQYF.

In this sample, this clonotype turned up a few times. The chain carries TRBV7-3 and TRBJ2-7; tentative D call: TRBD1 (5 bases). There are 16 residues in the CDR3. The germline V and J ends were trimmed by 1 base and 5 bases, with 18 bases remaining between them. Germline V gene lookup returns CDR1 SGHTA and CDR2 FQGTGA. The CDR3: CASSLIRGWKTHEQYV. The CDR3 nucleotides are TGTGCCAGCAGCTTAATAAGGGGATGGAAGACCCACGAGCAGTACGTC.

The chain is built from TRBV7-6 and TRBJ2-3, with 13 bases lining up with TRBD2. The CDR3 spans 17 residues. Germline V gene sequence: CDR1 SGHVS, CDR2 FNYEAQ. V shed 2 bases, J shed 5 bases, and the junction held 7 bases outside the gene matches. The CDR3 sequence is CASSLRLAGGSKDTQYF. The CDR3 nucleotides read TGTGCCAGCAGCTTACGACTAGCGGGGGGTTCGAAAGATACGCAGTATTTT.

J is TRBJ1-3 and V is TRBV5-4, with 10 bases aligning to TRBD1. The CDR3 is made up of 16 amino acids. Losses at the gene ends were 4 bases for V and 0 bases for J; bases not matched to a gene: 4. From germline, CDR1 is SGHNT and CDR2 YYREEE (reference sequence). This CDR3 reads CASSATGGISGNTIYF. CDR3 nucleotide sequence: TGTGCCAGCAGCGCGACAGGGGGCATCTCTGGAAACACCATATATTTT.

This clonotype was counted many times. The chain links TRBV7-6 to TRBJ2-1; tentatively, D is TRBD1 (6 bases). V lost 5 bases and J 3 bases, leaving 8 bases between the germline ends. The CDR3 spans 13 residues. Germline V gene data show CDR1 as SGHVS and CDR2 as FNYEAQ. CDR3 sequence reads: CASSDRIYNEQFF. The CDR3 bases are TGTGCCAGCAGCGACAGGATCTACAATGAGCAGTTCTTC. The full variable domain, completed using reference TRBV7-6 and TRBJ2-1, is GAGVSQSPRYKVTKRGQDVALRCDPISGHVSLYWYRQALGQGPEFLTYFNYEAQQDKSGLPNDRFSAERPEGSISTLTIQRTEQRDSAMYRCASSDRIYNEQFFGPGTRLTVL.

This clonotype was seen a handful of times. The V gene is TRBV27, the J gene TRBJ1-6; 8 nucleotides line up with TRBD1. Germline CDR1 is MNHEY and CDR2 is SMNVEV (reference sequence). The V gene end was trimmed by 8 bases and the J gene end by 8 bases; junction bases not matched to a gene: 5. This CDR3 spans 13 amino acids. The CDR3 protein is CASRQGRDSPLHF. The CDR3 DNA follows: TGTGCCAGCCGACAGGGGAGGGATTCACCCCTCCACTTT.

V and J are TRBV13 and TRBJ2-7; 11 positions match TRBD2. This CDR3 spans 15 amino acids. CDR1 PRHDT and CDR2 FYEKMQ come from the germline V gene (reference sequence). With V trimmed by 2 bases and J by 1 base, 1 base remained unmatched. The CDR3 loop reads CASSLPSGGSYEQYF. In nucleotides, the CDR3 is TGTGCCAGCAGCTTACCTAGCGGGGGGTCCTACGAGCAGTACTTC.

This clonotype was picked up one time. The J gene is TRBJ2-7, the V gene TRBV3-1, with TRBD1 as a possible D gene (6 bases). Trimming left V 1 base short and J 7 bases short, with 17 bases between. Germline lookup yields CDR1 LGHDT and CDR2 YNNKEL (reference sequence). This CDR3 comprises 15 residues. The CDR3 protein is CASSQVGRGSGEQYF. CDR3 nucleotides: TGTGCCAGCAGCCAAGTAGGCAGGGGTTCCGGGGAGCAGTACTTC.

This clonotype was counted a few times. The rearrangement links TRBV24-1 to TRBJ2-5; no clear D gene. In germline, CDR1 is KGHDR, CDR2 SFDVKD. CDR3 length: 13 residues. The germline V and J ends were trimmed by 5 bases and 5 bases, with 11 bases remaining between them. CDR3 in DNA: TGTGCCACCAGTGCCCTAATACAGGAGACCCAGTACTTC. Translated, it gives CATSALIQETQYF.

The chain carries TRBV7-9 and TRBJ2-7; the D call may be TRBD1 or TRBD2 (5 bases each). Germline V lookup: CDR1 SEHNR, CDR2 FQNEAQ (reference sequence). CDR3 size: 14 residues. V shed 5 bases and J shed 2 bases, with 13 bases lying between them. The chain's CDR3 is CASSPPQEAYEQYF. The CDR3 DNA follows: TGTGCCAGCAGCCCCCCACAGGAGGCCTACGAGCAGTACTTC. Filled out from reference TRBV7-9 and TRBJ2-7, the complete variable domain reads DTGVSQNPRHKITKRGQNVTFRCDPISEHNRLYWYRQTLGQGPEFLTYFQNEAQLEKSRLLSDRFSAERPKGSFSTLEIQRTEQGDSAMYLCASSPPQEAYEQYFGPGTRLTVT.

In this sample, this clonotype turned up many times. In DNA, the CDR3 is TGTGCCAGCACCCGCGGGCGGCTGAACACCGGGGAGCTGTTTTTT. Protein: CASTRGRLNTGELFF. The gene calls are TRBV6-1 and TRBJ2-2; tentatively, D is TRBD2 (5 bases). In germline, CDR1 is MNHNS, CDR2 SASEGT. This CDR3 comprises 15 residues. Trimming removed 7 bases at V and 1 base at J, with 13 bases between.

This chain's CDR3 is CASSISGNEQYF. The CDR3 region has the DNA TGTGCCAGTAGTATTTCGGGAAACGAGCAGTACTTC. The chain joins TRBV19 to TRBJ2-7; possible D gene TRBD2, 5 bases. The germline V gene has CDR1 LNHDA and CDR2 SQIVND (reference sequence). This CDR3 region has 12 residues. Trimming took 3 bases from V and 5 from J, leaving 8 bases between them.

The chain recombines TRBV27 with TRBJ1-2, with D possibly matching TRBD1 (6 bases). The CDR3 consists of 15 residues. V shed 3 bases and J shed 0 bases, with 11 bases lying between them. Germline-derived CDR1 and CDR2 are MNHEY and SMNVEV (reference sequence). CDR3 nucleotides: TGTGCCAGCAGTTTTCGGACAGACACTAACTATGGCTACACCTTC. It translates to CASSFRTDTNYGYTF.